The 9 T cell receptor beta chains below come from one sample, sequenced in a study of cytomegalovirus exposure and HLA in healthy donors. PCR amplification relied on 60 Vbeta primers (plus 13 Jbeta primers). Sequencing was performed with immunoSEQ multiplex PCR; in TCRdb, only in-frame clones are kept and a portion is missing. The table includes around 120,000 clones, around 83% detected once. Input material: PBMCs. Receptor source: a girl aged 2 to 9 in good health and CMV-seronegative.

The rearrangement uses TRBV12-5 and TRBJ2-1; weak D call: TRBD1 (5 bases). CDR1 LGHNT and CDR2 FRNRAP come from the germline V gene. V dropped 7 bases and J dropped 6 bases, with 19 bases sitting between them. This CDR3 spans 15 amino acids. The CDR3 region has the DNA TGTGCTAGTGCGTCCCTCCAGGGTTTCCCCAATGAGCAGTTCTTC. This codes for CASASLQGFPNEQFF.

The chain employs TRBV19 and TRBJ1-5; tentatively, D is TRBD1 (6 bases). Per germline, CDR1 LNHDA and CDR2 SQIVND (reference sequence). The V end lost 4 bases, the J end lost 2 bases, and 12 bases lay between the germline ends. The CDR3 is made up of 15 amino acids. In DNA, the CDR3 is TGTGCCAGTAGTAGGACCAGGGGCGGCAATCAGCCCCAGCATTTT. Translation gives CASSRTRGGNQPQHF.

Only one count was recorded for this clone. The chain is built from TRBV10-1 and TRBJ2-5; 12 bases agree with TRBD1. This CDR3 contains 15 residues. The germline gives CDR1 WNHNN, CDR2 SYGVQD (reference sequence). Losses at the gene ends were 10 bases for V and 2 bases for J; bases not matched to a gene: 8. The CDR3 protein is CATGQGALVQETQYF. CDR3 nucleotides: TGCGCCACGGGACAGGGGGCCTTGGTTCAAGAGACCCAGTACTTC.

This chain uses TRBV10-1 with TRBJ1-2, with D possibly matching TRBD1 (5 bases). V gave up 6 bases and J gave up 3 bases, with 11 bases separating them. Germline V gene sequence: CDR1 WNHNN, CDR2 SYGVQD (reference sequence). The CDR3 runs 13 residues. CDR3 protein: CASRGTVHYGYTF. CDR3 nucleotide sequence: TGCGCCAGCAGGGGGACTGTTCACTATGGCTACACCTTC.

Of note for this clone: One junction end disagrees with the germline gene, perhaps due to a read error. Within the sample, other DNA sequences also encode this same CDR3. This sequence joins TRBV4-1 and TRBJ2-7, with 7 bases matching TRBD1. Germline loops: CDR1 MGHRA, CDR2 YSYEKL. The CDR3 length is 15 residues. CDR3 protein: CASTQTRDSSYEQYF. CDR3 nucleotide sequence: TGCGCCAGCACCCAAACCCGGGACAGTTCCTATGAGCAGTACTTC.

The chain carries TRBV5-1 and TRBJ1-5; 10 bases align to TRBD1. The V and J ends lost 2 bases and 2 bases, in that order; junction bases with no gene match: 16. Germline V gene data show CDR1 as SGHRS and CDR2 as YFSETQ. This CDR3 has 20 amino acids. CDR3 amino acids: CASSLLASRGTGECNQPQHF. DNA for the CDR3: TGCGCCAGCAGCTTACTGGCGAGCCGCGGGACAGGGGAGTGCAATCAGCCCCAGCATTTT.

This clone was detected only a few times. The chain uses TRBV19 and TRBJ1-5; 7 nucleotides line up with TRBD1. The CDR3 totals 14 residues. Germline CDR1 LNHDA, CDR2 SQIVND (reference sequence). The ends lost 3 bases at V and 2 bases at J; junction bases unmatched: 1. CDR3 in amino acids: CASSITGGNQPQHF. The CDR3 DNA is TGTGCCAGTAGTATTACAGGGGGCAATCAGCCCCAGCATTTT.

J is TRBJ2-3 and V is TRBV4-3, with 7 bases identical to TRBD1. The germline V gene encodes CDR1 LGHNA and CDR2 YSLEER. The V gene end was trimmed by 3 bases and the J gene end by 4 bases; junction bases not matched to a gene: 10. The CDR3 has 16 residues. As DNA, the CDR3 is TGCGCCAGCAGCCACGCCGGGACAGTTCAGCCAGATACGCAGTATTTT. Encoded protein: CASSHAGTVQPDTQYF.

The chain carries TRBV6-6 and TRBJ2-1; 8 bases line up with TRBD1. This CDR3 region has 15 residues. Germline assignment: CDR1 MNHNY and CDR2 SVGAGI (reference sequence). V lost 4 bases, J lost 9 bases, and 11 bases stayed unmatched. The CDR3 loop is CASSWGARGPFEQFF. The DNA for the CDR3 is TGTGCCAGCAGTTGGGGCGCCAGGGGGCCGTTTGAGCAGTTCTTC.